These 24 T cell receptor beta chains originate from one sample sequenced in a study of T cell responses to AZD1222 COVID-19 vaccine. Produced via immunoSEQ multiplex PCR; TCRdb's table is partial and in-frame only. The profile shows roughly 100,000 clones, roughly nine tenths of them singletons. This specimen consisted of peripheral blood, obtained 28 days after the second AZD1222 dose. These receptors came from an adult who received the AZD1222 COVID-19 vaccine.

The chain joins TRBV28 to TRBJ2-1, with D possibly matching TRBD2 (5 bases). Trimming removed 4 bases at V and 5 bases at J, with 18 bases between. The CDR3 covers 16 residues. The germline CDR1 and CDR2 sequences are MDHEN and SYDVKM. The CDR3 DNA is TGTGCCAGCAGTTCCCCTACTCCTATCGGGAACAATGAGCAGTTCTTC. This gives the protein CASSSPTPIGNNEQFF.

This clone has a single count. CDR3 region: CASSWGLAGGPSYEQYF. The CDR3 DNA reads as TGTGCCAGCAGCTGGGGACTAGCGGGAGGGCCTTCCTACGAGCAGTACTTC. The V and J genes are TRBV7-9 and TRBJ2-7, with TRBD2 matching over 16 bases. The J segment lost 1 base and the V segment lost 4 bases, leaving 4 bases of the junction unmatched. CDR1 is SEHNR, CDR2 FQNEAQ, per germline (reference sequence). CDR3 length equals 17 residues. The variable domain in full, completed from reference TRBV7-9 and TRBJ2-7, reads DTGVSQNPRHKITKRGQNVTFRCDPISEHNRLYWYRQTLGQGPEFLTYFQNEAQLEKSRLLSDRFSAERPKGSFSTLEIQRTEQGDSAMYLCASSWGLAGGPSYEQYFGPGTRLTVT.

This chain connects TRBV2 to TRBJ2-1; the match to TRBD2 covers 9 bases. The CDR3 spans 14 residues. Germline-derived CDR1 and CDR2 are SNHLY and FYNNEI. The trim removed 5 bases at V and 8 bases at J, leaving 7 bases unmatched. CDR3 sequence: CASSRAGGPDEQFF. The DNA of the CDR3 is TGTGCCAGCAGTCGGGCGGGAGGGCCCGATGAGCAGTTCTTC.

The chain carries TRBV28 and TRBJ1-5; the D is unclear. This CDR3 has 15 amino acids. Between the trimmed V and J ends, which lost 1 base and 0 bases, there was a span of 7 bases. In germline, CDR1 is MDHEN, CDR2 SYDVKM. The CDR3 DNA reads TGTGCCAGCAGTTTATTGTTTTCTAGCAATCAGCCCCAGCATTTT. This gives the protein CASSLLFSSNQPQHF. The whole variable domain, filled in from reference TRBV28 and TRBJ1-5, reads DVKVTQSSRYLVKRTGEKVFLECVQDMDHENMFWYRQDPGLGLRLIYFSYDVKMKEKGDIPEGYSVSREKKERFSLILESASTNQTSMYLCASSLLFSSNQPQHFGDGTRLSIL.

This clone was counted only a few times. The gene calls are TRBV9 and TRBJ1-2; tentatively, D is TRBD1 (5 bases). The CDR3 length is 14 residues. The V gene's germline CDR1 is SGDLS and CDR2 YYNGEE. The V gene lost 5 bases and the J gene lost 4 bases, with 15 bases spanning the gap. As DNA, the CDR3 is TGTGCCAGCAGGCCGGGGGGGGTTAGCTATGGCTACACCTTC. It yields the protein CASRPGGVSYGYTF.

The table lists this clone with a count of one. Different DNA sequences within this sample yield the same CDR3. V gene TRBV19 combines with J gene TRBJ2-7, with 10 bases fitting TRBD1. The germline V gene encodes CDR1 LNHDA and CDR2 SQIVND (reference sequence). Unmatched junction bases numbered 3, after V lost 2 bases and J lost 2 bases. This CDR3 region has 15 residues. The CDR3 DNA sequence: TGTGCCAGTAGTATATCGGGACAGGGGCCCTACGAGCAGTACTTC. As protein: CASSISGQGPYEQYF.

The chain recombines TRBV6-6 with TRBJ1-5; D possibly corresponds to TRBD1 (6 bases). Trimming cost V 5 bases and J 3 bases, with 11 bases left between them. The germline V gene has CDR1 MNHNY and CDR2 SVGAGI (reference sequence). The CDR3 loop spans 14 amino acids. The CDR3 loop is CASSPGGANQPQHF. CDR3 bases: TGTGCCAGCAGTCCGGGGGGGGCCAATCAGCCCCAGCATTTT.

J is TRBJ2-3 and V is TRBV9; perhaps TRBD2 as D (6 bases). With 4 bases removed from V and 8 bases from J, the gap between germline ends came to 14 bases. The CDR3 spans 13 residues. Germline-derived CDR1 and CDR2 are SGDLS and YYNGEE. CDR3 loop: CASSPRDSRTQYF. For the CDR3, the DNA is TGTGCCAGCAGCCCTCGGGACTCCCGTACGCAGTATTTT.

The gene calls are TRBV3-1 (or the pseudogene TRBV3-2) and TRBJ2-7, with 7 bases fitting TRBD2. From germline, CDR1 is LGHDT and CDR2 YNNKEL (reference sequence). There are 15 residues in the CDR3. V trimming: 1 base; J trimming: 4 bases; junction bases outside the gene matches: 7. Written as DNA, the CDR3 is TGTGCCAGCAGCCAAGGACTAGCAGACCTTTACGAGCAGTACTTC. Protein sequence: CASSQGLADLYEQYF.

J is TRBJ2-7 and V is TRBV18; TRBD1 aligns across 9 bases. Germline V CDR1 and CDR2: KGHSH, LQKENI. The length of the CDR3 is 16 residues. The V gene end was trimmed by 5 bases and the J gene end by 3 bases; junction bases not matched to a gene: 11. The DNA of the CDR3 is TGTGCCAGCTCATTAAACAATCCGGGACAGGGCTACGAGCAGTACTTC. It specifies CASSLNNPGQGYEQYF. The full variable domain, rest sourced from reference TRBV18 and TRBJ2-7, is NAGVMQNPRHLVRRRGQEARLRCSPMKGHSHVYWYRQLPEEGLKFMVYLQKENIIDESGMPKERFSAEFPKEGPSILRIQQVVRGDSAAYFCASSLNNPGQGYEQYFGPGTRLTVT.

V and J are TRBV5-4 and TRBJ2-7, with 10 bases lining up with TRBD2. Germline CDR1 reads SGHNT; CDR2 reads YYREEE (reference sequence). Trimming cost V 1 base and J 2 bases; bases outside gene matches: 6. The length of the CDR3 is 16 residues. The CDR3 bases are TGTGCCAGCAGCTTGCTTCTAGCGGGAGCCCCCTACGAGCAGTACTTC. Its translation: CASSLLLAGAPYEQYF.

The genes are TRBV9 and TRBJ1-5; D ambiguous. Germline V lookup: CDR1 SGDLS, CDR2 YYNGEE. V lost 4 bases, J lost 0 bases, and 5 bases lay in between. The CDR3 runs 13 residues. The CDR3 DNA is TGTGCCAGCAGCCCTAATAGCAATCAGCCCCAGCATTTT. This sequence encodes CASSPNSNQPQHF.

The gene calls are TRBV5-6 and TRBJ2-5; D ambiguous. The CDR3 totals 15 residues. Per the germline V gene, CDR1 is SGHDT and CDR2 is YYEEEE. V was cut by 0 bases and J by 1 base, with 10 bases left in between. The chain's CDR3 is CASSLAPTSQETQYF. CDR3 DNA: TGTGCCAGCAGCTTGGCCCCGACAAGCCAAGAGACCCAGTACTTC.

The chain uses TRBV10-3 and TRBJ2-7, with 12 bases matching TRBD2. V lost 5 bases and J lost 1; bases outside the gene matches: 0. The CDR3 sequence is 14 residues long. CDR1 ENHRY and CDR2 SYGVKD come from the germline V gene. CDR3 protein: CAISLAGGSYEQYF. The CDR3, as DNA: TGTGCCATCAGTCTAGCGGGAGGGTCCTACGAGCAGTACTTC.

V and J are TRBV3-1 (or the pseudogene TRBV3-2) and TRBJ2-2; 11 positions agree with TRBD2. V shed 4 bases and J 6 bases; nucleotides not matched to a gene: 4. The CDR3 has 15 residues. Germline CDR1 is LGHDT and CDR2 is YNNKEL (reference sequence). CDR3 sequence reads: CASSPLAGVAGELFF. Written as DNA, the CDR3 is TGTGCCAGCAGCCCACTAGCGGGAGTCGCCGGGGAGCTGTTTTTT.

The chain links TRBV5-5 to TRBJ1-3, with a possible D match to TRBD1 (6 bases). The CDR3 extends over 14 amino acids. In germline, CDR1 is SGHKS, CDR2 YYEKEE (reference sequence). Trimming removed 0 bases from V and 7 bases from J, with 11 bases in between. As DNA, the CDR3 is TGTGCCAGCAGCTTGGTTCCCCAGGGGAACACCATATATTTT. This codes for CASSLVPQGNTIYF.

The chain recombines TRBV28 with TRBJ1-1; D remains ambiguous. The CDR3 is made up of 13 amino acids. Per germline, CDR1 MDHEN and CDR2 SYDVKM. V shed 5 bases and J shed 1 base, with 8 bases lying between them. This CDR3 is CASSGRTNTEAFF. CDR3 nucleotides: TGTGCCAGCAGTGGACGAACGAACACTGAAGCTTTCTTT.

The chain carries TRBV6-4 and TRBJ2-1; 10 nucleotides align to TRBD2. Germline CDR1 is MRHNA and CDR2 is SNTAGT. Unmatched junction bases numbered 10, after V lost 8 bases and J lost 9 bases. The CDR3 extends over 14 amino acids. CDR3 region: CASSSGSVGGEQFF. The CDR3 DNA reads as TGTGCCAGCTCTAGCGGGAGTGTAGGCGGTGAGCAGTTCTTC.

V and J are TRBV7-8 and TRBJ2-1; 9 positions agree with TRBD2. Germline-derived CDR1 and CDR2 are SGHVS and FQNEAQ. The CDR3 covers 14 residues. V gave up 5 bases and J gave up 9 bases; unmatched junction bases: 8. CDR3 DNA sequence: TGTGCCAGCAGCCCTGTGAGACTAGCGGCTGAGCAGTTCTTC. It is translated as CASSPVRLAAEQFF.

The rearrangement links TRBV5-1 to TRBJ2-5; tentative D call: TRBD2 (5 bases). This CDR3 has 15 amino acids. CDR1 is SGHRS and CDR2 is YFSETQ in the germline V gene. Trimming shortened V by 1 base and J by 2 bases, and 12 bases separated the two germline ends. The CDR3 spells CASSLLGMEQETQYF. The CDR3 nucleotides are TGCGCCAGCAGCTTGCTCGGGATGGAGCAAGAGACCCAGTACTTC.

The chain recombines TRBV9 with TRBJ2-3; D is unclear. The V gene's germline CDR1 is SGDLS and CDR2 YYNGEE. The CDR3 totals 13 residues. The germline V and J ends were trimmed by 0 bases and 3 bases, with 5 bases remaining between them. The CDR3, as DNA: TGTGCCAGCAGCGTAGATCGGACAGATACGCAGTATTTT. Translating gives CASSVDRTDTQYF.

The chain recombines TRBV3-1 (or the pseudogene TRBV3-2) with TRBJ1-6; D not certain. The CDR3 loop spans 16 amino acids. V lost 1 base to trimming and J lost 7 bases, with 14 bases between them. Germline lookup yields CDR1 LGHDT and CDR2 YNNKEL (reference sequence). For the CDR3, the DNA is TGTGCCAGCAGCCAAGGACCGGGAGTTCGGAATTCACCCCTCCACTTT. Protein product: CASSQGPGVRNSPLHF.

V usage is TRBV6-6 and J usage is TRBJ1-4; D is unresolved. Trimming took 6 bases from V and 8 from J, leaving 16 bases between them. Per germline, CDR1 MNHNY and CDR2 SVGAGI (reference sequence). The CDR3 sequence is 14 residues long. CDR3 in amino acids: CASSSLGGSEKLFF. The CDR3 DNA sequence: TGTGCCAGCAGCTCCCTGGGCGGGTCGGAAAAACTGTTTTTT.

The V call is TRBV28, the J call TRBJ2-2; 10 bases align to TRBD2. Germline-derived CDR1 and CDR2 are MDHEN and SYDVKM. The CDR3 is 18 residues long. The ends lost 6 bases at V and 7 bases at J; junction bases unmatched: 17. This CDR3 reads CASRTDRGLAGVHGELFF. CDR3 nucleotide sequence: TGTGCCAGCAGGACGGATCGTGGGCTAGCGGGAGTTCACGGGGAGCTGTTTTTT. Full variable domain (outside the CDR3, taken from reference TRBV28 and TRBJ2-2): DVKVTQSSRYLVKRTGEKVFLECVQDMDHENMFWYRQDPGLGLRLIYFSYDVKMKEKGDIPEGYSVSREKKERFSLILESASTNQTSMYLCASRTDRGLAGVHGELFFGEGSRLTVL.